Sequencing of this TCR beta chain was carried out in a study of T cells after yellow fever vaccination (dated by TCRdb to the late 2010s). Regarding the study in general: The SMART-Seq v4 Ultra Low Input RNA kit was used to prepare libraries from fractions with low cell numbers. To track T-cell clones before and after primary and booster YFV17D yellow fever vaccination, bulk TCR alpha and beta repertoires were sequenced longitudinally. Two healthy male donors, one aged 18 to 30 and one aged 30 to 40 years, were included in the cohort. Blood samples were taken at several timepoints before and after primary and secondary immunization, and bulk PBMC replicates and cell subsets were isolated.

Read against the paper, the sample's treatment or condition label means: live attenuated yellow fever vaccine strain. At every blood-draw timepoint, two biological replicates of bulk PBMCs were collected. A standard Ficoll-Paque protocol was used to isolate PBMCs from peripheral blood. TriZol was used to extract RNA from bulk PBMCs, from CD4 and CD8 fractions, and from dextramer-positive and dextramer-negative fractions. The investigation overall reported the following: Because only a couple of donors were included in the study, the extent to which the findings can be generalized is limited. A small fraction of clonotypes appeared in both the CD4 and CD8 compartments, likely as a result of convergent recombination. FACS-sorted repertoires could contain abundant contaminating clonotypes from the bulk population, so computational filtering was required. Compared with the primary T-cell response, the secondary T-cell response was faster but weaker, reaching its peak on day 5 rather than on day 15. Most clones expanded after primary vaccination were re-detected after the booster (about 96% of CD4 and roughly 85% of CD8), suggesting broad memory maintenance.

In the case of this clonotype: Its recognized antigen is unknown. Base qualities are not provided; no much larger clone lies one nucleotide away.

TCR cDNA was made using 5'RACE template switching, a step that added a universal primer site and unique molecular identifiers. Priming of cDNA synthesis was performed from both the TCR alpha and TCR beta constant segments. Library amplification involved two PCR steps, and the second step added sample barcodes and sequencing adapters. Libraries were sequenced on Illumina HiSeq 2500 (2x100 bp) or NovaSeq (2x150 bp). The original pipeline was this. MIGEC was used to demultiplex reads and collapse the reads into UMI consensus sequences, and MiXCR was used for V(D)J alignment. Clonotypes responding to the vaccine were identified with edgeR on replicate PBMC samples, with the criteria of FDR below 0.01 and a log2 fold change above 5 up to day 15. Each bulk clonotype received a CD4 or CD8 identity based on whether the sequenced CD4 or CD8 repertoire contained that clonotype at higher abundance. TCRdb handled the public reads itself, with Q25 trimming in fastp and clone calling in MiXCR, and kept productive beta chains. Every distinct CDR3 protein forms one entry, paired with its most common genes and DNA. The V and J calls and clone size are TCRdb's, not the authors'. The sample table lists around 360,000 distinct CDR3 sequences, 9.5% to 13% of them with a count of one. The ten largest clones add up to around 19% of the sample.

The CDR3 runs 14 residues from the cysteine to the phenylalanine. This entry keeps only the CDR3 DNA: 42 bases, framed from base 1. The germline V gene yields SGHRS for CDR1 and YFSETQ for CDR2. The V end loses 4 bases and the J end loses 3 bases, and a stretch of 11 bases separates them. The material sequenced was PBMCs, taken on the day of the first yellow fever vaccination. This clonotype was obtained from a man aged 18 to 35 who received the YFV17D yellow fever vaccine. This receptor chain uses TRBV5-1 and TRBJ1-5; the D gene is perhaps TRBD1, on 5 matching bases. The CDR3 here reads CASSPQGDNQPQHF. The base sequence is TGCGCCAGCAGCCCCCAGGGTGACAATCAGCCCCAGCATTTT.